These 13 T cell receptor beta chains were sequenced from one sample in a study of blood T cell repertoires in COVID-19. TCRdb's copy holds only in-frame clones and misses some; the assay was immunoSEQ multiplex PCR. The repertoire holds about 440,000 clones, roughly 88% seen once, with about 12% in the top ten. Sequenced: peripheral blood. The origin of the receptors is a woman aged 45-59 years with COVID-19, enrolled during active disease.

This clone has just a few counts. The V gene is TRBV27, the J gene TRBJ2-5; TRBD1 agrees at 7 bases. This CDR3 has 14 amino acids. With 8 bases clipped from V and 5 bases from J, the junction kept 11 bases outside the gene matches. Germline V gene lookup returns CDR1 MNHEY and CDR2 SMNVEV (reference sequence). CDR3 bases: TGTGCCAGCGCCCTCAGACAGGGTGACGAGACCCAGTACTTC. Protein: CASALRQGDETQYF.

This chain joins TRBV3-1 (or the pseudogene TRBV3-2) and TRBJ1-2; 8 bases line up with TRBD1. The CDR3 spans 16 residues. Looked up from germline, CDR1 is LGHDT and CDR2 is YNNKEL (reference sequence). Trimming took 4 bases from V and 2 from J; bases not matched to a gene: 9. The CDR3 nucleotides read TGTGCCAGCAGCCCGCACCCCGGACAGGGAAACTATGGCTACACCTTC. It specifies CASSPHPGQGNYGYTF.

The rearrangement links TRBV28 to TRBJ2-3, with 11 bases lining up with TRBD1. This CDR3 spans 16 amino acids. The ends lost 5 bases at V and 4 bases at J; junction bases unmatched: 8. The germline V gene encodes CDR1 MDHEN and CDR2 SYDVKM. Written as DNA, the CDR3 is TGTGCCAGCAGTCCATCCCGGGACAGGGGGGCAGATACGCAGTATTTT. Protein: CASSPSRDRGADTQYF.

V and J are TRBV28 and TRBJ1-3; D gene ambiguous. Germline-derived CDR1 and CDR2 are MDHEN and SYDVKM. Trimming removed 2 bases from V and 0 bases from J, with 8 bases in between. This CDR3 has 15 residues. The CDR3 reads CASSLGLSSGNTIYF. CDR3 DNA: TGTGCCAGCAGTTTAGGACTGAGCTCTGGAAACACCATATATTTT.

The chain is built from TRBV2 and TRBJ1-3; D unresolved. The V gene lost 1 base and the J gene lost 6 bases, with 7 bases spanning the gap. The length of the CDR3 is 13 residues. Germline CDR1 reads SNHLY; CDR2 reads FYNNEI. The CDR3 loop reads CASSEGQINTIYF. The CDR3, as DNA: TGTGCCAGCAGTGAAGGTCAGATAAACACCATATATTTT.

V usage is TRBV5-4 and J usage is TRBJ1-1, with TRBD1 identical over 10 bases. This CDR3 comprises 15 residues. Germline values: CDR1 SGHNT, CDR2 YYREEE (reference sequence). Germline trimming cut 3 bases from V and 5 bases from J; bases unmatched to any gene: 7. The CDR3 region has the DNA TGTGCCAGCAGCTCGCGACAGGGGGCAATGACTGAAGCTTTCTTT. Encoded protein: CASSSRQGAMTEAFF. Using reference TRBV5-4 and TRBJ1-1 for the parts outside the CDR3, the full variable domain is ETGVTQSPTHLIKTRGQQVTLRCSSQSGHNTVSWYQQALGQGPQFIFQYYREEENGRGNFPPRFSGLQFPNYSSELNVNALELDDSALYLCASSSRQGAMTEAFFGQGTRLTVV.

The rearrangement uses TRBV24-1 and TRBJ2-7; the D gene is possibly TRBD2 (6 bases). V shed 5 bases and J shed 6 bases, with 10 bases lying between them. This CDR3 is 12 amino acids long. Germline loops: CDR1 KGHDR, CDR2 SFDVKD. The CDR3 DNA reads TGTGCCACCAGTGGGGGGGACTGCGAGCAGTACTTC. As protein: CATSGGDCEQYF.

The rearrangement joins TRBV7-8 to TRBJ2-7; D may be TRBD1 (6 bases). Germline V lookup: CDR1 SGHVS, CDR2 FQNEAQ. V was cut by 0 bases and J by 3 bases, with 9 bases left in between. The CDR3 spans 14 residues. This CDR3 reads CASSLAGAGYEQYF. The CDR3 DNA sequence: TGTGCCAGCAGCTTAGCGGGGGCCGGCTACGAGCAGTACTTC.

The V gene is TRBV28, the J gene TRBJ1-4; D is unclear. This CDR3 spans 12 amino acids. CDR1 and CDR2 (germline): MDHEN, SYDVKM. V lost 2 bases and J 10 bases, leaving 8 bases between the germline ends. The CDR3, as DNA: TGTGCCAGCAGTTTAAAGGCGGGAAAACTGTTTTTT. It yields the protein CASSLKAGKLFF.

CDR3 coding DNA: TGTGCCTCCCGACAGGGGAGGTATTCACCCCTCCACTTT. It specifies CASRQGRYSPLHF. The genes are TRBV30 and TRBJ1-6; 8 bases line up with TRBD1. J lost 8 bases, V lost 7 bases, and 7 bases had no gene match. Germline V lookup: CDR1 GTSNPN, CDR2 SVGIG (reference sequence). CDR3 length: 13 residues.

The V gene is TRBV6-2 or TRBV6-3, the J gene TRBJ1-5; D is unresolved. Germline V gene data show CDR1 as MNHEY and CDR2 as SVGEGT. Trimming pared 6 bases from V and 1 base from J, leaving 16 bases between. The CDR3 totals 16 residues. Here the CDR3 reads CASSPFEGSSNQPQHF. CDR3 in DNA: TGTGCCAGCAGCCCTTTCGAGGGTAGCAGCAATCAGCCCCAGCATTTT.

The J gene is TRBJ2-3, the V gene TRBV11-3; D is ambiguous. The ends were cut back, 5 bases at V and 2 bases at J, with 14 bases in the middle. The CDR3 contains 15 residues. In germline, CDR1 is SGHNT, CDR2 YENEEA. The CDR3 nucleotides are TGTGCCAGCAGCCCTGGTAATCCTAACACAGATACGCAGTATTTT. Protein sequence: CASSPGNPNTDTQYF.

The genes are TRBV6-1 and TRBJ2-6, with 7 bases aligning to TRBD2. The CDR3 totals 17 residues. Trimming removed 0 bases from V and 1 base from J; junction bases left unmatched: 3. Germline V gives CDR1 MNHNS, CDR2 SASEGT. This CDR3 reads CASSEAPGGSGANVLTF. Written as DNA, the CDR3 is TGTGCCAGCAGTGAAGCGCCGGGAGGATCTGGGGCCAACGTCCTGACTTTC.